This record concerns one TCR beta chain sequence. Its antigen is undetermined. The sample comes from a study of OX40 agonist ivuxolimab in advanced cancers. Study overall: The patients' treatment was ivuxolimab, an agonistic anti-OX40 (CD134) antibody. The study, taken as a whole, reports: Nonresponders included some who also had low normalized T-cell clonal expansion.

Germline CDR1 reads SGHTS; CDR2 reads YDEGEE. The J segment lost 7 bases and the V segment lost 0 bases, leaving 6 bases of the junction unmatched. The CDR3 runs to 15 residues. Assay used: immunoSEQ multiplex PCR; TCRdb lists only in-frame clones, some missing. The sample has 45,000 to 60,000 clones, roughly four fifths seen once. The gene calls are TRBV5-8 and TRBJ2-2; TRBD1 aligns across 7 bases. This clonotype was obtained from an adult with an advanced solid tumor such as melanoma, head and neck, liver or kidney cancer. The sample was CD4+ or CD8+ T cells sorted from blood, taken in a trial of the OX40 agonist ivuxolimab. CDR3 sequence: CASSLEGQAYGELFF. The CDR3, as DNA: TGTGCCAGCAGCTTGGAAGGACAGGCCTACGGGGAGCTGTTTTTT.